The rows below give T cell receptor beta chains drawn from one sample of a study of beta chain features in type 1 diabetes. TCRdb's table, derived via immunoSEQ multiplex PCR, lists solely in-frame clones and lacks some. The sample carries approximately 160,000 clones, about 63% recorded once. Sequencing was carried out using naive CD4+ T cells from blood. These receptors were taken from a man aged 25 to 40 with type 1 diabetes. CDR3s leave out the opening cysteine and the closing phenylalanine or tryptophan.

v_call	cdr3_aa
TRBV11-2	ASRRPSGGTEQF
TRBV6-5	ASSYSGSSEQF
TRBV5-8	ASSWDLSNTEAF
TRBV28	ASSSTSREQF
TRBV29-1	SVPGTTSNNEQF
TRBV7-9	ASGTGTGFYEQY
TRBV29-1	SVPEAGLTGTQY
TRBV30	AWSRGGSQETQY
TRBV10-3	AITRTSGTSYEQY
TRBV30	AWTGQEGETQY
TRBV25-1	ASTPTRGGESPLH
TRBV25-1	ASSEFVGEQY
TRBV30	AWSADSLWGNTIY
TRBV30	AWSVSRTGGPGANVLT
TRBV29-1	SVALAGVQETQY
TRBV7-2	ASSLDRGDYT
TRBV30	AWSRGGYGYT
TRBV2	ASSEDRGLTDTQY
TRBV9	ASSEGAGVTYEQY
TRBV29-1	SASVDATGELF
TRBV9	ASSPQSPDTQY
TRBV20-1	SASEFLKQY
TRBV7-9	ASSPRTGILADTQY
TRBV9	ASSLAGVPDTQY
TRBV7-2	ASSSRRGIYEQY
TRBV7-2	ASSSGRNSPLH
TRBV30	AWSPGTGWGEKLF
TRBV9	ASSVYPEVETQY
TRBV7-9	ASSLDRDTEAF
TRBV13	ASSSLGTRIRETQY
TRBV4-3	ARPGTRNTDTQY
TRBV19	ATKVSGANVLT